This T cell receptor beta chain stems from a study of shared clonotypes between healthy human individuals. Assay: immunoSEQ multiplex PCR; the TCRdb copy retains only in-frame clones and omits some. The table records millions of clones, approximately 94% of them present only once. As for this clone: The sample has other DNA sequences that encode this CDR3 too.

The CDR3 has 14 amino acids. V shed 5 bases, J shed 0 bases, and the junction held 3 bases outside the gene matches. Germline values: CDR1 SGHNT, CDR2 YENEEA. Donors comprised healthy HIV-negative adults lacking recent acute infections or vaccinations. Sequenced: naive CD4+ T cells sorted from blood. The subset denotes: CD45RA+ positively selected. This TCR came from a man in his late teens or twenties in good health. The V and J genes are TRBV11-3 and TRBJ2-7; 8 bases match TRBD1. The CDR3 DNA reads TGTGCCAGCAGCCTGGGACAGGCCTCCTACGAGCAGTACTTC. It yields the protein CASSLGQASYEQYF. The whole variable domain, remainder taken from reference TRBV11-3 and TRBJ2-7, is EAGVVQSPRYKIIEKKQPVAFWCNPISGHNTLYWYLQNLGQGPELLIRYENEEAVDDSQLPKDRFSAERLKGVDSTLKIQPAELGDSAVYLCASSLGQASYEQYFGPGTRLTVT.